This T cell receptor (beta chain) was retrieved from a study of shared clonotypes between healthy human individuals. The data were produced by immunoSEQ multiplex PCR, yet TCRdb's version contains in-frame clones alone and is incomplete. The repertoire holds millions of clones, 85% to 95% seen once, with under 0.45% in the top ten. Between the trimmed V and J ends, which lost 8 bases and 4 bases, there was a span of 18 bases. Germline V CDR1 and CDR2: SEHNR, FQNEAQ (reference sequence). There are 16 residues in the CDR3. The specimen sequenced was naive CD4+ T cells from PBMCs. The subset denotes: CD45RA+ positively selected. V gene TRBV7-9 combines with J gene TRBJ2-6; D not resolved. This TCR came from a man aged 18 to 29 in good health. Some clones in this sample may be carry-over from other donors' samples. CDR3 DNA: TGTGCCAGCGTCCCCCCAATAACAGCCGGGGCCAACGTCCTGACTTTC. This encodes CASVPPITAGANVLTF.